A single sample is the source of the 9 T cell receptor beta chains below, sequenced in a study of blood T cell repertoires in COVID-19 (TCRdb year 2020). The library was produced with the immunoSEQ multiplex PCR assay. TCRdb limited this immuneACCESS table to in-frame rearrangements with V and J called. A share of clones is missing; checked studies link under half to unresolved V genes, and the rest is unexplained. Within this sample are approximately 160,000 clones, with 65% to 90% of them counted one time only. The ten largest clones represent more than 5.5% of the sample. The sample consisted of peripheral blood. These receptors were obtained from a woman aged 45 to 65 in a cohort sampled during active or convalescent COVID-19.

Only a few counts were recorded for this clone. Here the CDR3 DNA reads TGTGCCATCAGTGCGGACAGGGATGGAGAAAAACTGTTTTTT. Translation: CAISADRDGEKLFF. V usage is TRBV10-3 and J usage is TRBJ1-4; the match to TRBD1 covers 8 bases. The CDR3 contains 14 residues. Losses at the gene ends were 4 bases for V and 8 bases for J; bases not matched to a gene: 6. CDR1 and CDR2 from the germline V gene are ENHRY and SYGVKD.

This clone was detected a few times. DNA of the CDR3: TGTGCCAGCAGCCGCCGGACAGGGACTAGCACAGATACGCAGTATTTT. Translated, it gives CASSRRTGTSTDTQYF. The chain couples TRBV7-6 to TRBJ2-3; TRBD1 aligns across 8 bases. V dropped 5 bases and J dropped 0; count of bases not matched to a gene: 7. CDR3 length: 16 residues. The germline gives CDR1 SGHVS, CDR2 FNYEAQ. The full variable domain, with the rest looked up from reference TRBV7-6 and TRBJ2-3, is GAGVSQSPRYKVTKRGQDVALRCDPISGHVSLYWYRQALGQGPEFLTYFNYEAQQDKSGLPNDRFSAERPEGSISTLTIQRTEQRDSAMYRCASSRRTGTSTDTQYFGPGTRLTVL.

V usage is TRBV24-1 and J usage is TRBJ2-6, with D unclear. The CDR3 length is 15 residues. Germline CDR1 is KGHDR and CDR2 is SFDVKD. The V gene lost 1 base and the J gene lost 3 bases, with 6 bases spanning the gap. Here the CDR3 reads CATSDFSLGANVLTF. CDR3 bases: TGTGCCACCAGTGATTTTTCTCTTGGGGCCAACGTCCTGACTTTC.

The chain uses TRBV9 and TRBJ2-2; possible D gene TRBD2, 5 bases. The CDR3 totals 13 residues. The germline V gene has CDR1 SGDLS and CDR2 YYNGEE. V lost 0 bases to trimming and J lost 8 bases, with 8 bases between them. The CDR3 nucleotides are TGTGCCAGCAGCGTAGGAGGGAAAGGGGAGCTGTTTTTT. Its protein is CASSVGGKGELFF.

The rearrangement joins TRBV7-9 to TRBJ2-2; 15 bases line up with TRBD2. The CDR3 is 19 residues long. Germline lookup yields CDR1 SEHNR and CDR2 FQNEAQ (reference sequence). J gave up 3 bases and V 5 bases, and 10 bases lay outside the gene matches. In nucleotides, the CDR3 is TGTGCCAGCAGCAACCTACCGGGACTAGCGGGGGGCCACACCGGGGAGCTGTTTTTT. The encoded protein is CASSNLPGLAGGHTGELFF.

This chain uses TRBV18 with TRBJ1-6; D uncertain. From germline, CDR1 is KGHSH and CDR2 LQKENI. The CDR3 contains 13 residues. Between the trimmed V and J ends, which lost 11 bases and 7 bases, there was a span of 15 bases. CDR3 DNA: TGTGCCGCAAGGGAGGGCCTAAATTCACCCCTCCACTTT. It translates to CAAREGLNSPLHF.

This clone has only a few counts. The V call is TRBV6-5, the J call TRBJ1-2; D may be TRBD1 (6 bases). Germline CDR1 MNHEY, CDR2 SVGAGI. The V and J ends lost 4 bases and 4 bases respectively, with 16 bases between them. The CDR3 is 15 amino acids. The CDR3 nucleotides are TGTGCCAGCAGTTCAACAGGGTTAACCTTCTATGGCTACACCTTC. Encoded protein: CASSSTGLTFYGYTF.

V is TRBV6-2 or TRBV6-3 and J is TRBJ2-3, with 13 positions matching TRBD2. V lost 5 bases to trimming and J lost 6 bases; unmatched junction nucleotides: 5. Germline V gene data show CDR1 as MNHEY and CDR2 as SVGEGT. This CDR3 region has 15 residues. The CDR3 region has the DNA TGTGCCAGCAGTCAGACTAGCGGGGGGACGGATACGCAGTATTTT. Amino acid sequence: CASSQTSGGTDTQYF.

The chain is built from TRBV5-1 and TRBJ1-2, with 9 bases aligning to TRBD1. CDR3 length equals 15 residues. The germline gives CDR1 SGHRS, CDR2 YFSETQ. V was clipped by 3 bases and J by 6 bases; unmatched bases: 9. In DNA, the CDR3 is TGCGCCAGCAGCTGGATGGGACAGGGAGGAGATGGCTACACCTTC. Translation gives CASSWMGQGGDGYTF.